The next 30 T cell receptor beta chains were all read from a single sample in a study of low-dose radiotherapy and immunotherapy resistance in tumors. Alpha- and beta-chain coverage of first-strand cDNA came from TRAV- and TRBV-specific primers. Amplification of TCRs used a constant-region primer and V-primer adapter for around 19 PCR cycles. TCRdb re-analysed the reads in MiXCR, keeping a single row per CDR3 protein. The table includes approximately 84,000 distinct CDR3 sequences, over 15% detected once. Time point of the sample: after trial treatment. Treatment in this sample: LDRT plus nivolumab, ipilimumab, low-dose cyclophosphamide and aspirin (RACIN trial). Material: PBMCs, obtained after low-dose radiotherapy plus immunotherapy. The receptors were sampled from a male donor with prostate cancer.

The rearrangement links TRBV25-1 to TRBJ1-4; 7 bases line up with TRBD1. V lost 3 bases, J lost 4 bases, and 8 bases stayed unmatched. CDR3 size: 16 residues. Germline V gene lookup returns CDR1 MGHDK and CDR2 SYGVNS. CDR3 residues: CASSDPTGALNEKLFF. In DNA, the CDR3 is TGTGCCAGCAGTGATCCTACAGGGGCGCTTAATGAAAAACTGTTTTTT.

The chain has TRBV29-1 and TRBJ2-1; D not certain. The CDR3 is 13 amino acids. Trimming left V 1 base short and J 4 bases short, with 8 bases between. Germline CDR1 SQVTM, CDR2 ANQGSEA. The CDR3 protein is CSVEVPRYNEQFF. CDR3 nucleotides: TGCAGCGTTGAAGTTCCCCGATACAATGAGCAGTTCTTC.

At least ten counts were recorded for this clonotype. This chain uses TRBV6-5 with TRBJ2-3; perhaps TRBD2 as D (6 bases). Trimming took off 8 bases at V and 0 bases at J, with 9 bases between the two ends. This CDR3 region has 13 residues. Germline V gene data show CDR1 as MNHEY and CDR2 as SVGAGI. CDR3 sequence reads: CASGSGSTDTQYF. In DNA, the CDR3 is TGTGCCAGCGGTAGCGGTAGCACAGATACGCAGTATTTT.

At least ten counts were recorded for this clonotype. CDR3: CASSGTKRELTQEQFF. In DNA form, the CDR3 reads TGTGCCAGCAGTGGTACGAAGCGGGAACTTACCCAAGAGCAGTTCTTC. This chain connects TRBV6-6 to TRBJ2-1; 7 bases line up with TRBD2. With V trimmed by 5 bases and J by 10 bases, 17 bases remained unmatched. There are 16 residues in the CDR3. CDR1 is MNHNY, CDR2 SVGAGI, per germline (reference sequence).

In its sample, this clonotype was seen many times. CDR3 sequence: CASSRSGSRTGELFF. For the CDR3, the DNA is TGTGCCAGCAGCCGGAGCGGGAGTCGAACCGGGGAGCTGTTTTTT. The chain links TRBV11-2 to TRBJ2-2; 8 nucleotides align to TRBD2. The trim removed 5 bases at V and 5 bases at J, leaving 7 bases unmatched. Germline V gene data show CDR1 as SGHAT and CDR2 as FQNNGV. CDR3 length: 15 amino acids.

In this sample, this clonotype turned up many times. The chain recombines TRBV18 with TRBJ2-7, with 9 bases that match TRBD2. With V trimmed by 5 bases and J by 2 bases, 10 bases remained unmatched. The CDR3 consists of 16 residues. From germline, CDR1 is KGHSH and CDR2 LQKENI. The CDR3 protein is CASSDPAGGSPYEQYF. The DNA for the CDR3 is TGTGCCAGCTCAGACCCAGCGGGAGGTTCTCCCTACGAGCAGTACTTC.

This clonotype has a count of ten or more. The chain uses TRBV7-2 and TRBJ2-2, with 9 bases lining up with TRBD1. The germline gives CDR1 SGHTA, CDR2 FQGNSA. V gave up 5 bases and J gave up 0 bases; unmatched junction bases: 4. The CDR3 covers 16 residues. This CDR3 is CASSQDRGPNTGELFF. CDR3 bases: TGTGCCAGCAGCCAGGACAGGGGTCCGAACACCGGGGAGCTGTTTTTT. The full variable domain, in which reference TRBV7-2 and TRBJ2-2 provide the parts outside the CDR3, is GAGVSQSPSNKVTEKGKDVELRCDPISGHTALYWYRQSLGQGLEFLIYFQGNSAPDKSGLPSDRFSAERTGGSVSTLTIQRTQQEDSAVYLCASSQDRGPNTGELFFGEGSRLTVL.

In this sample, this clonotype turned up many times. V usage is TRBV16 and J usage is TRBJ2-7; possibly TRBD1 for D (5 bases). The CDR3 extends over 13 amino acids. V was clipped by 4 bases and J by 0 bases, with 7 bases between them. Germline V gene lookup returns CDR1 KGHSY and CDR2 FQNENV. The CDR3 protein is CASSPTDSYEQYF. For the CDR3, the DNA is TGTGCCAGCAGCCCGACAGACTCCTACGAGCAGTACTTC.

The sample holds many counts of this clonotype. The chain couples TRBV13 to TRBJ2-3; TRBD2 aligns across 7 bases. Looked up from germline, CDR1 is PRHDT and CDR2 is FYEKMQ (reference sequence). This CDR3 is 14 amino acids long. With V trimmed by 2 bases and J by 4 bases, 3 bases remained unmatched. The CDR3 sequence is CASSLLAVADTQYF. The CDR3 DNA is TGTGCCAGCAGCTTACTAGCGGTGGCAGATACGCAGTATTTT.

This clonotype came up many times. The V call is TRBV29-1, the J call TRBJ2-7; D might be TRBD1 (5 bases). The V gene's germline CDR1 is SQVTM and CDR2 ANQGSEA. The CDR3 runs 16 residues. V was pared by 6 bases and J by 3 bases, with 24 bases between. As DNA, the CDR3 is TGCAGCGTCGTGAACCTGAAGAACGGCAGGGTCTACGAGCAGTACTTC. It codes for CSVVNLKNGRVYEQYF.

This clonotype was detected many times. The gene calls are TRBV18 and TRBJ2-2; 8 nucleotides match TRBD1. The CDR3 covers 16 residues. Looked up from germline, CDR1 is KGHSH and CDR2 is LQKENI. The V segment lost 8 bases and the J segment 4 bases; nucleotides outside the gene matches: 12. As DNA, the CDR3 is TGTGCCAGCCCCCCTCCAGGGGGCGCTTCCACCGGGGAGCTGTTTTTT. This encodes CASPPPGGASTGELFF.

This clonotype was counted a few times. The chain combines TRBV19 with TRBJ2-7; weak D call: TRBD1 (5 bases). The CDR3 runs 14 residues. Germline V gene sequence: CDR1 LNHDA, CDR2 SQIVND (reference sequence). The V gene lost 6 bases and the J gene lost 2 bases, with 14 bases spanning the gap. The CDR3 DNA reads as TGTGCCAGTAGGGTCACCGCAGGGACCTACGAGCAGTACTTC. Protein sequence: CASRVTAGTYEQYF.

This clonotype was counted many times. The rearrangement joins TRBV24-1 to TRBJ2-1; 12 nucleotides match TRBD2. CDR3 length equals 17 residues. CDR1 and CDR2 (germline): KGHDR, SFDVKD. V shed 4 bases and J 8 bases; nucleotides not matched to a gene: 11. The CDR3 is CATSDSSSGRAQDEQFF. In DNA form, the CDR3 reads TGTGCCACCAGTGACTCATCTAGCGGGAGGGCACAGGATGAGCAGTTCTTC.

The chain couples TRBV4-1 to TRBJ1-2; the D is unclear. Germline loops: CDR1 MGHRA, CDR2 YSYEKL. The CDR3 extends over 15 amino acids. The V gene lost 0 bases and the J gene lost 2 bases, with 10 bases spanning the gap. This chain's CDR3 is CASSQDRAENYGYTF. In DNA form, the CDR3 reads TGCGCCAGCAGCCAAGATCGGGCAGAAAACTATGGCTACACCTTC.

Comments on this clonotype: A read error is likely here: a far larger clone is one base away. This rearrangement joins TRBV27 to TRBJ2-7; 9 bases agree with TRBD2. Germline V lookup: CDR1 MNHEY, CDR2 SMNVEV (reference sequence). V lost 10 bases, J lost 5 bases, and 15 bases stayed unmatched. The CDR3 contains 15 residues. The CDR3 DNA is TGTGCCATGCTAGGGGGGGGACTAGCTGCAGACGAGCAGTACTTC. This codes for CAMLGGGLAADEQYF.

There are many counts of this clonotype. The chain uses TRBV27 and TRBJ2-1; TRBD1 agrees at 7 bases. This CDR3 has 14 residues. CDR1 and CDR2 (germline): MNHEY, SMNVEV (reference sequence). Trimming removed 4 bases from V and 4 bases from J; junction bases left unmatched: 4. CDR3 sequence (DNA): TGTGCCAGCAGTTCTCTGACAGGGTACAATGAGCAGTTCTTC. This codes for CASSSLTGYNEQFF.

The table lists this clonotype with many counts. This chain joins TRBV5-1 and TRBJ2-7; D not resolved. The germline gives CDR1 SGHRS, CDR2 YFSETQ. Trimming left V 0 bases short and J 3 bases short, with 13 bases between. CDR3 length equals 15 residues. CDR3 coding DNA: TGCGCCAGCAGCTTGGCCGGCACAAACAACTACGAGCAGTACTTC. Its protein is CASSLAGTNNYEQYF.

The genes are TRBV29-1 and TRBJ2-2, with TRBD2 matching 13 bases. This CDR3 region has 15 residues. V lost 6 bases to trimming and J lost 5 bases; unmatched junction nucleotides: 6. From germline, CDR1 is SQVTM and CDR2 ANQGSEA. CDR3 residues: CSVTRLAGGTGELFF. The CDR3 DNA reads TGCAGCGTGACAAGACTAGCGGGAGGAACCGGGGAGCTGTTTTTT.

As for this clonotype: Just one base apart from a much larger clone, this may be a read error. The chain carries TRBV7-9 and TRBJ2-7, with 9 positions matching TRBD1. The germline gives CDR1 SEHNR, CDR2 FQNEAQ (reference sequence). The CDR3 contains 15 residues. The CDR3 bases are TGTACCAGCAGCCTACTAGGACAGGGGACTTACGAGCAGTACTTC. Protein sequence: CTSSLLGQGTYEQYF.

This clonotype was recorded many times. In nucleotides, the CDR3 is TGCAGCGTGAGGACAGACCCTAGCACAGATACGCAGTATTTT. It yields the protein CSVRTDPSTDTQYF. This chain connects TRBV29-1 to TRBJ2-3, with D possibly TRBD1 on 6 matching bases. The CDR3 is made up of 14 amino acids. V was cut by 6 bases and J by 0 bases, with 13 bases left in between. Germline CDR1 and CDR2: SQVTM and ANQGSEA.

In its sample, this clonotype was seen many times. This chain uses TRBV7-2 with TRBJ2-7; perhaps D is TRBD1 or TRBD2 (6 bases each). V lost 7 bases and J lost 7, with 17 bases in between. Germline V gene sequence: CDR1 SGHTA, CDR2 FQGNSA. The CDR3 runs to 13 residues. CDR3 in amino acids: CASTWDLGGEQYF. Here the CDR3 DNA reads TGTGCCAGCACCTGGGACTTAGGGGGGGAGCAGTACTTC. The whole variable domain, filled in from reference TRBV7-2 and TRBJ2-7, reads GAGVSQSPSNKVTEKGKDVELRCDPISGHTALYWYRQSLGQGLEFLIYFQGNSAPDKSGLPSDRFSAERTGGSVSTLTIQRTQQEDSAVYLCASTWDLGGEQYFGPGTRLTVT.

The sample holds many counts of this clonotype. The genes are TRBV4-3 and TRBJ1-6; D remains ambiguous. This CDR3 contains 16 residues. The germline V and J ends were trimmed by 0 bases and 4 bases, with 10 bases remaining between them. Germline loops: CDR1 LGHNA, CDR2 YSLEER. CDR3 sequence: CASSQEWALYNSPLHF. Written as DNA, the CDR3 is TGCGCCAGCAGCCAAGAGTGGGCATTATATAATTCACCCCTCCACTTT.

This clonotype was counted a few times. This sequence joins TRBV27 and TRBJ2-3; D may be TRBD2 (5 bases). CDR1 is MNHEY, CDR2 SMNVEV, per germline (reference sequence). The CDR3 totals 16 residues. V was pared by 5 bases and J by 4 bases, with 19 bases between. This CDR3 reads CASSPTLTGGADTQYF. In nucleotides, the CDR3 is TGTGCCAGCAGTCCGACGTTGACCGGAGGAGCAGATACGCAGTATTTT.

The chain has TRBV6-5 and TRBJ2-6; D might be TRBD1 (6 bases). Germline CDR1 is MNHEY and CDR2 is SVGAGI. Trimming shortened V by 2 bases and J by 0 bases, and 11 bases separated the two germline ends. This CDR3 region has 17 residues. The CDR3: CASSYGLGGSGANVLTF. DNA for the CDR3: TGTGCCAGCAGTTACGGATTAGGGGGCTCTGGGGCCAACGTCCTGACTTTC.

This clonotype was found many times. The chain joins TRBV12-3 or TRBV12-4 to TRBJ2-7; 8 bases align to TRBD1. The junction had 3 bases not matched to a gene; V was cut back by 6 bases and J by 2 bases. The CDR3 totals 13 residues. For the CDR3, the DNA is TGTGCCAGCAGAAGACAGGGGCCCTACGAGCAGTACTTC. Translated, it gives CASRRQGPYEQYF.

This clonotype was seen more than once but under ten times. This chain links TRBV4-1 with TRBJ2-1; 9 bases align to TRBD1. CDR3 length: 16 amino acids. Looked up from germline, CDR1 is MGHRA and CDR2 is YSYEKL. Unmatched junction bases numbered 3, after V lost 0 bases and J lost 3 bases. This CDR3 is CASSQDATGGYNEQFF. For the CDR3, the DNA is TGCGCCAGCAGCCAAGATGCGACAGGGGGCTACAATGAGCAGTTCTTC.

CDR3 loop: CSVRTSGRYRYEQYF. In nucleotides, the CDR3 is TGCAGCGTCAGGACTAGCGGGAGGTATAGGTACGAGCAGTACTTC. The chain uses TRBV29-1 and TRBJ2-7; the match to TRBD2 covers 14 bases. CDR1 and CDR2 (germline): SQVTM, ANQGSEA. Trimming removed 6 bases from V and 4 bases from J; junction bases left unmatched: 8. CDR3 length equals 15 residues.

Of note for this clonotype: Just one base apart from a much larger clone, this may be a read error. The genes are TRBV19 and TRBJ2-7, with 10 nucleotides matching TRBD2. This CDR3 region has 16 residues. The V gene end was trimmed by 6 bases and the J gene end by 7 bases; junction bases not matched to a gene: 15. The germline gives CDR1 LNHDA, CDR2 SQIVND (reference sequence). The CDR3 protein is CASRTELSGRYNEQYF. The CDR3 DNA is TGTGCCAGTAGAACAGAACTTAGCGGGAGGTACAATGAGCAGTACTTC.

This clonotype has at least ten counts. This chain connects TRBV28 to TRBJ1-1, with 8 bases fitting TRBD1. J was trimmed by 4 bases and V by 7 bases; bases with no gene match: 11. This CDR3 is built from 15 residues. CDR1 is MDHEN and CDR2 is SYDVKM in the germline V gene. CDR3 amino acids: CASTITRGLGTEAFF. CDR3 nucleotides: TGTGCCAGCACTATTACCAGGGGGCTTGGCACTGAAGCTTTCTTT.

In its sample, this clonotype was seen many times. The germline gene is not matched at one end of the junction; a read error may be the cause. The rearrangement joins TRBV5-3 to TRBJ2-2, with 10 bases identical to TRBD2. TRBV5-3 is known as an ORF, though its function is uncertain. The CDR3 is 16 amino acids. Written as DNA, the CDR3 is TGTGCCAGCAGCTTAGCGGGGGGTTTGAACACCGGGGAGCTGTTTTTT. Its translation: CASSLAGGLNTGELFF.